This T cell receptor beta chain was sequenced during a study of tumor-infiltrating lymphocytes in primary liver carcinoma. Looking at the study overall: Roughly 3.5 to 7.13 million productive TCRbeta reads were obtained per sample, with similar numbers across tissue types. Points from the study as a whole: The overlap of tumor-adjacent and tumor-blood pairs was smaller than that of tumor region pairs. Tumors reached a significantly greater top-250-clone fraction than blood did (p = 0.039).

Unsorted bulk tissue of roughly 20-31 mg yielded co-extracted RNA and DNA. Surgeons treated the primary liver carcinoma of the patients by surgical resection. Starting from 450 to 500 ng of total RNA, TCR beta cDNA was produced with a primer in the constant region. Libraries of TCR beta came from three nested multiplex PCR rounds with slightly modified ARM-PCR. TCRdb re-called the multiplex PCR reads with MiXCR, one entry per CDR3 protein. The table has more than 100,000 distinct CDR3 sequences, around 60% seen once. Concerning this clonotype itself: The antigen is not known.

The TCR was taken from a woman aged 60-70 years with primary liver carcinoma and hepatitis B virus infection. Sequences were obtained from liver tumor tissue from sampling region 1. Noted subset: tumor region T1, superior pole.

The CDR3 loop reads CASSLFKGPTDTQYF. DNA of the CDR3: TGCGCCAGCAGCTTGTTCAAGGGGCCCACAGATACGCAGTATTTT. The chain recombines TRBV5-1 with TRBJ2-3, with D perhaps TRBD1 (5 bases). Germline V gene sequence: CDR1 SGHRS, CDR2 YFSETQ. The CDR3 length is 15 residues. V was trimmed by 1 base and J by 2 bases, leaving 11 bases between them.